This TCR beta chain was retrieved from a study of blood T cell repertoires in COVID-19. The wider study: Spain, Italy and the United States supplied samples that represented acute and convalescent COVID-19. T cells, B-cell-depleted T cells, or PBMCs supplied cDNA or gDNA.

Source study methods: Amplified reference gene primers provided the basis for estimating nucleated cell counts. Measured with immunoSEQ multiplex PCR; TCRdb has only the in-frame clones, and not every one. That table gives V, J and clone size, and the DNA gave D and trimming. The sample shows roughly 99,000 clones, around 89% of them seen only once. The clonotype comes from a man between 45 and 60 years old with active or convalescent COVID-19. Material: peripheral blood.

This CDR3 is CASSLSREPIYEQYF. The CDR3 DNA reads as TGTGCCAGCAGTTTATCTCGGGAACCAATTTACGAGCAGTACTTC. J is TRBJ2-7 and V is TRBV27, with D perhaps TRBD2 (5 bases). The germline V and J ends were trimmed by 0 bases and 4 bases, with 13 bases remaining between them. The CDR3 loop spans 15 amino acids. Germline V gene sequence: CDR1 MNHEY, CDR2 SMNVEV (reference sequence).